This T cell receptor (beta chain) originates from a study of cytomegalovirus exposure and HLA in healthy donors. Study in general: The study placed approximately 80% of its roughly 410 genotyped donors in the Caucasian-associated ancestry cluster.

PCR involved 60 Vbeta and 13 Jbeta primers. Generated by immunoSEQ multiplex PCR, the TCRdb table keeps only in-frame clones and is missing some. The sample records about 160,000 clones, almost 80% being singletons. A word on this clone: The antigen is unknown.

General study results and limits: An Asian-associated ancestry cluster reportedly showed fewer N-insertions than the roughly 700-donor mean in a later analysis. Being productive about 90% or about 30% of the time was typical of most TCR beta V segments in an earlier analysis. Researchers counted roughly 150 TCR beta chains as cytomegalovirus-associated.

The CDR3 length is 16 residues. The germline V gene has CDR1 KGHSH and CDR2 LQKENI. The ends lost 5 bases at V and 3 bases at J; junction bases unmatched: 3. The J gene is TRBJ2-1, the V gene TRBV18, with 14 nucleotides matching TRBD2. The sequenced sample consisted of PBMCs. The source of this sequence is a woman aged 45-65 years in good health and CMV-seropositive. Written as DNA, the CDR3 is TGTGCCAGCTCATCAGGGACTAGCGGGAGCTACAATGAGCAGTTCTTC. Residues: CASSSGTSGSYNEQFF.